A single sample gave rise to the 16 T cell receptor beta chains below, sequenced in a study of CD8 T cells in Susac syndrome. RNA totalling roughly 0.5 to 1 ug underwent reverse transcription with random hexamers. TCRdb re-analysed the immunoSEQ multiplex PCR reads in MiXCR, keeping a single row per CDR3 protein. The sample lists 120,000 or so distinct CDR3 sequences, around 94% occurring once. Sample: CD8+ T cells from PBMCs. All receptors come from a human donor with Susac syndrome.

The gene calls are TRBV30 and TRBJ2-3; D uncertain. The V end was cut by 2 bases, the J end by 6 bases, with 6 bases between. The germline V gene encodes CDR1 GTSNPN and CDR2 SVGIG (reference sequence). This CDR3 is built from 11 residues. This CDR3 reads CAWSPPDTQYF. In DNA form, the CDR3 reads TGTGCCTGGAGTCCCCCGGATACGCAGTATTTT.

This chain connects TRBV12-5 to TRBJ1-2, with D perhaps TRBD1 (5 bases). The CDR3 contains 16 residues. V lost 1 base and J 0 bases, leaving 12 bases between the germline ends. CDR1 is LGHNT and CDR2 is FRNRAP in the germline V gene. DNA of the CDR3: TGTGCTAGTGGTTTGGGTCCAGGGCAAGCTAACTATGGCTACACCTTC. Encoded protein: CASGLGPGQANYGYTF.

The DNA of the CDR3 is TGTGCCAGCAGCTTCCCATGGGGACTAGCGGGAGGGCCCAATGAGCAGTTCTTC. It yields the protein CASSFPWGLAGGPNEQFF. The V gene is TRBV7-9, the J gene TRBJ2-1, with 16 bases lining up with TRBD2. CDR3 length: 18 amino acids. Germline-derived CDR1 and CDR2 are SEHNR and FQNEAQ (reference sequence). Losses at the gene ends were 3 bases for V and 6 bases for J; bases not matched to a gene: 8.

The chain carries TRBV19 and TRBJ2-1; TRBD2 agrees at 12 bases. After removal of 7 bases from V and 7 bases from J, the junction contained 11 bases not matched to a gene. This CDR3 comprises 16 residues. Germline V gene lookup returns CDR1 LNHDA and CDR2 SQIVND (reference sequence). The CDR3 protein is CASTPPWTSGINEQFF. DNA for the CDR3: TGTGCCAGTACCCCCCCGTGGACTAGCGGGATAAATGAGCAGTTCTTC.

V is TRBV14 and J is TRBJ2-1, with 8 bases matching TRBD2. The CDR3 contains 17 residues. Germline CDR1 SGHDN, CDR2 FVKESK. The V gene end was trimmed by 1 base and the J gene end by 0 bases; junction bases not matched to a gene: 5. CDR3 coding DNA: TGTGCCAGCAGCCAAGGCAGCCTAGCGGGCTCCTACAATGAGCAGTTCTTC. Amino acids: CASSQGSLAGSYNEQFF.

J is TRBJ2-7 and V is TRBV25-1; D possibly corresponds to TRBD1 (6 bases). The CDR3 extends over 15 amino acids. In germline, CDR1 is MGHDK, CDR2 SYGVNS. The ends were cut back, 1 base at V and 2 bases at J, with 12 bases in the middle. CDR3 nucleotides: TGTGCCAGCAGTGAATCGGGCAGGGGACCCTACGAGCAGTACTTC. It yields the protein CASSESGRGPYEQYF.

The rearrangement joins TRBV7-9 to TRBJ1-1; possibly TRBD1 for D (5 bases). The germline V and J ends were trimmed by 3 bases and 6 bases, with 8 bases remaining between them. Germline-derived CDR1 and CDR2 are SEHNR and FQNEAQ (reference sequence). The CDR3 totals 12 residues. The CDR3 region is CASSLGPPEAFF. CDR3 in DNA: TGTGCCAGCAGCTTGGGGCCTCCTGAAGCTTTCTTT.

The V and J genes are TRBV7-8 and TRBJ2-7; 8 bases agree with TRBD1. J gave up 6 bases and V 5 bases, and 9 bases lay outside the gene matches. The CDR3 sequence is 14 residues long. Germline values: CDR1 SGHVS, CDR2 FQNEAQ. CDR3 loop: CASSGTGGSGEQYF. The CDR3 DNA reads TGTGCCAGCAGCGGGACAGGTGGGTCTGGCGAGCAGTACTTC.

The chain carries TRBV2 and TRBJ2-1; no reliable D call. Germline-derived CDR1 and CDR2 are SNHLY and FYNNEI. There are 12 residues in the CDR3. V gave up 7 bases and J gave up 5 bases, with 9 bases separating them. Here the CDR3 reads CASTFENNEQFF. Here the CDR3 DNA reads TGTGCCAGCACGTTCGAAAACAATGAGCAGTTCTTC.

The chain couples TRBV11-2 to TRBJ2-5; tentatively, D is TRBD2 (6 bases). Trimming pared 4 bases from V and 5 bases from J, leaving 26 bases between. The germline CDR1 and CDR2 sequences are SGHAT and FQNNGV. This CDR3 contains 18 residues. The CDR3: CASSSLADDYRRVETQYF. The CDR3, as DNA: TGTGCCAGCAGCTCGTTAGCGGACGACTACCGGAGGGTGGAGACCCAGTACTTC.

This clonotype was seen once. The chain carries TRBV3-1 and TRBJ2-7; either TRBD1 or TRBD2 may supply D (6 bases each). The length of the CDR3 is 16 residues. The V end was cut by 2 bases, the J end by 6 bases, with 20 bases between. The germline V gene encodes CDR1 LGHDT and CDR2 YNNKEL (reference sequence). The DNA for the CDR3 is TGTGCCAGCAGCCAATTTGGGGAGGCAGGGGATCGCGAGCAGTACTTC. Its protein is CASSQFGEAGDREQYF.

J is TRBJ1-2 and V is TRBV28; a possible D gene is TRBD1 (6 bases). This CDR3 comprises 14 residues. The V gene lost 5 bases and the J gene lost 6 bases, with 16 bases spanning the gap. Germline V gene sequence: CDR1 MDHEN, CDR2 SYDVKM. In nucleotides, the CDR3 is TGTGCCAGCAGTCCACCGTGGGGGGGCCATGGCTACACCTTC. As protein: CASSPPWGGHGYTF.

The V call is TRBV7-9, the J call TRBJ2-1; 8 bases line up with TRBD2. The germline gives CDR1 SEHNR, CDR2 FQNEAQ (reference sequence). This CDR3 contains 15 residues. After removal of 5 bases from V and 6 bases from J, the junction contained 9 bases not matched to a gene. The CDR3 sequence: CASSPTGTSFNEQFF. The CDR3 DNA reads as TGTGCCAGCAGCCCGACCGGGACTAGTTTCAATGAGCAGTTCTTC.

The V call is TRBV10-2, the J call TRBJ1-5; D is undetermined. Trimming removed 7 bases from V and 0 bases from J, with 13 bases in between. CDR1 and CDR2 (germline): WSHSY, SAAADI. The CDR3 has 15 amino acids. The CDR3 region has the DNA TGCGCCAGCACCCGACATTTGGGTAGCAATCAGCCCCAGCATTTT. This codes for CASTRHLGSNQPQHF.

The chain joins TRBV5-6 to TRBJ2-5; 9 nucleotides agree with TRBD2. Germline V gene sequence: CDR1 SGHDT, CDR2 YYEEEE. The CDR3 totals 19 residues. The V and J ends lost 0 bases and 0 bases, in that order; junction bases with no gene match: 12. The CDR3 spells CASSLALGALAGDQETQYF. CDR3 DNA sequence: TGTGCCAGCAGCTTGGCCTTGGGCGCGTTAGCGGGGGACCAAGAGACCCAGTACTTC.

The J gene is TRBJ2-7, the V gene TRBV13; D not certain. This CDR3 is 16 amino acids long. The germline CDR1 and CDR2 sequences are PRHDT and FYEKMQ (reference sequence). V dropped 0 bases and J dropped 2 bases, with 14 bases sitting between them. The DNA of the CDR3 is TGTGCCAGCAGCTTAGGGTCGGCAGGTGAGCCCTACGAGCAGTACTTC. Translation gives CASSLGSAGEPYEQYF.